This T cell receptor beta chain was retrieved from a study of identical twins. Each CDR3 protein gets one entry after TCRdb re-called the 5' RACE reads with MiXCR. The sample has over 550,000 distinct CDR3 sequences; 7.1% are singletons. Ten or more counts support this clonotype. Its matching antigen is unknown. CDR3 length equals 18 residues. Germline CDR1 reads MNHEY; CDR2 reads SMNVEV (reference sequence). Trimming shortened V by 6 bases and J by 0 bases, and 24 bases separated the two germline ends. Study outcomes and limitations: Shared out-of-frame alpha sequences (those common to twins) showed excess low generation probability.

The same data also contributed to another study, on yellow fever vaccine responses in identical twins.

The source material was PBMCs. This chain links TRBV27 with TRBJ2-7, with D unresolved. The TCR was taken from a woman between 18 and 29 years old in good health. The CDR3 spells CASSFSSSPPYSSYEQYF. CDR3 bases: TGTGCCAGCAGCTTTTCGAGCAGCCCGCCATACAGCTCCTACGAGCAGTACTTC.